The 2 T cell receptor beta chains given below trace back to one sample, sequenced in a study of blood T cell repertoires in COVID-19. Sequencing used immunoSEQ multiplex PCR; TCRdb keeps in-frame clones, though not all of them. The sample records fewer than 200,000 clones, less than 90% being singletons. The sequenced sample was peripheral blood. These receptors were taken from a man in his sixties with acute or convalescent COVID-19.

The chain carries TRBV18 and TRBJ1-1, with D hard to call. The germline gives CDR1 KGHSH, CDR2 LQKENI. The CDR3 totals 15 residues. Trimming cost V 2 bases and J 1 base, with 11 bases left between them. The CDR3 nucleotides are TGTGCCAGCTCACCAGCTCGGGTACGGAACACTGAAGCTTTCTTT. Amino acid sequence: CASSPARVRNTEAFF.

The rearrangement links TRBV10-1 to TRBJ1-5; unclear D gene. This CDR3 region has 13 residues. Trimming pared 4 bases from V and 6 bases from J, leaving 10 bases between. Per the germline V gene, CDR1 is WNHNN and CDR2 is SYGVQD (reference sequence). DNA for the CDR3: TGCGCCAGCAGTGCGGGGTCGGGTCAGCCCCAGCATTTT. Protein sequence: CASSAGSGQPQHF.